In its sample, the clone carrying this T cell receptor (beta chain) was seen many times. The record originates from a study of human T cells and chemical hapten exposure. On the study more broadly: 2% DPC applied to an approximately 2 cm by approximately 2 cm arm area sensitized donors. Variability of per-sample TCR yields stemmed mainly from small differences in pooled library volume.

Per the germline V gene, CDR1 is SQVTM and CDR2 is ANQGSEA. With 6 bases clipped from V and 3 bases from J, the junction kept 6 bases outside the gene matches. The CDR3 extends over 15 amino acids. Described time point: pre-sensitization, week 0. Regarding treatment: therapeutic diphenylcyclopropenone sensitization with weekly scalp DPC. Each CDR3 protein is one row after TCRdb ran MiXCR on the RACE reads. The table shows about 300,000 distinct CDR3 sequences, with about 5% occurring only once. The specimen was whole blood, collected in connection with sensitization to the hapten diphenylcyclopropenone (DPC). V and J are TRBV29-1 and TRBJ2-7, with 15 bases fitting TRBD2. The clonotype was recovered from a woman under 30 with alopecia areata. Some clones in this sample may be carry-over from other donors' samples. CDR3 amino acids: CSVPGTSGGNYEQYF. CDR3 in DNA: TGCAGCGTCCCCGGGACTAGCGGGGGGAACTACGAGCAGTACTTC.